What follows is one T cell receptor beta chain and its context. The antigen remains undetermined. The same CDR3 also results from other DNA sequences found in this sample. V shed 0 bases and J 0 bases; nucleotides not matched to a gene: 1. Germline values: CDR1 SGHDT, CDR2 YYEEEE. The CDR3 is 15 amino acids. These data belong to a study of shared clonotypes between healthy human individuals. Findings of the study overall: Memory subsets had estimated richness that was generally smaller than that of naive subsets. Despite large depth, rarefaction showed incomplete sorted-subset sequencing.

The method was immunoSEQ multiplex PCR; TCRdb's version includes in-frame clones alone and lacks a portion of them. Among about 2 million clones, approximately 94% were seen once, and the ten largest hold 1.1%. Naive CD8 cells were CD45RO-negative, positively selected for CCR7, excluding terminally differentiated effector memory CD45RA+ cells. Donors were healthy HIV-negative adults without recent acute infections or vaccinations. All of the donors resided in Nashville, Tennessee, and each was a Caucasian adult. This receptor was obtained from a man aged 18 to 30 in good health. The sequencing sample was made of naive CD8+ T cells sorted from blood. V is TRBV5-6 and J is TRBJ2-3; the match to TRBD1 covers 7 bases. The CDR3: CASSLAGGSTDTQYF. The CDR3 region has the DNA TGTGCCAGCAGCTTGGCAGGGGGTAGCACAGATACGCAGTATTTT. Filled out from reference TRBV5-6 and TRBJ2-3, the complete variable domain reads DAGVTQSPTHLIKTRGQQVTLRCSPKSGHDTVSWYQQALGQGPQFIFQYYEEEERQRGNFPDRFSGHQFPNYSSELNVNALLLGDSALYLCASSLAGGSTDTQYFGPGTRLTVL.